These 21 T cell receptor beta chains share one sample of origin, sequenced in a study of glioma-infiltrating T cells. The iRepertoire nested amplicon-rescue multiplex PCR amplified TCR alpha and beta CDR3s from RNA. TCRdb re-called the multiplex PCR reads with MiXCR, one entry per CDR3 protein. This sample has around 93,000 distinct CDR3 sequences; around 40% occur once, and the top ten carry roughly two fifths. Sequenced sample: glioma tissue, nonneoplastic brain tissue, or PBMCs (not recorded which). Receptor source: a human donor with low-grade glioma or glioblastoma, undergoing nonglioma brain surgery, or in good health (not recorded which).

There are many counts of this clonotype. The chain links TRBV20-1 to TRBJ2-1, with D unresolved. The V gene lost 0 bases and the J gene lost 5 bases, with 23 bases spanning the gap. Per the germline V gene, CDR1 is DFQATT and CDR2 is SNEGSKA (reference sequence). The CDR3 is made up of 18 amino acids. The CDR3 region is CSARDYARLVVANNEQFF. The CDR3 bases are TGCAGTGCTAGAGATTATGCTAGACTCGTTGTGGCCAACAATGAGCAGTTCTTC.

As concerns this clonotype: An end of the junction does not agree with germline; a read error may underlie this. This chain connects TRBV4-1 to TRBJ2-2, with D tentatively TRBD1 (7 bases). CDR1 is MGHRA, CDR2 YSYEKL, per germline. This CDR3 region has 16 residues. The CDR3 protein is CASSRTGVGGTGEVFF. Written as DNA, the CDR3 is TGCGCCAGCAGCCGAACAGGGGTGGGCGGCACCGGGGAGGTGTTTTTT.

In the case of this clonotype: Compared with germline, one end of the junction differs, possibly owing to a read error. The chain employs TRBV7-2 and TRBJ1-6; TRBD1 is a possible D gene (5 bases). Germline loops: CDR1 SGHTA, CDR2 FQGNSA. There are 14 residues in the CDR3. The CDR3 DNA is TGTGCCAGCAGCAATAGTGGGGGTGAGTCGCCCCTCCGCTTT. Its protein product is CASSNSGGESPLRF.

A note on this clonotype: It is likely a read error, because the conserved phenylalanine at the end of the CDR3 is missing. The chain joins TRBV4-1 to TRBJ1-2, with D possibly being TRBD1 (6 bases). This CDR3 is 13 amino acids long. Germline V gene sequence: CDR1 MGHRA, CDR2 YSYEKL. The CDR3 bases are TGCGTCAGCAGCCAAGTCACAGGGAATGGCTACACCTAC. Translating gives CVSSQVTGNGYTY.

This clonotype was picked up many times. This chain connects TRBV29-1 to TRBJ2-1; D tentatively reads TRBD1 or TRBD2 (5 bases each). CDR1 is SQVTM, CDR2 ANQGSEA, per germline. This CDR3 spans 13 amino acids. Trimming left V 3 bases short and J 5 bases short, with 11 bases between. CDR3 DNA: TGCAGCGTTGAGGGGTCGGGACACAATGAGCAGTTCTTC. This translates into CSVEGSGHNEQFF.

Worth noting for this clonotype: With a much larger clone just one base away, this may be a read error. V is TRBV5-1 and J is TRBJ2-1; 7 bases align to TRBD2. V shed 0 bases and J 0 bases; nucleotides not matched to a gene: 3. Germline V gene sequence: CDR1 SGHRS, CDR2 YFSETQ. The CDR3 is 16 amino acids. The CDR3 here is CASSLARTSSYNEQFF. CDR3 DNA sequence: TGCGCCAGCAGCTTGGCCAGGACTAGCTCCTACAATGAGCAGTTCTTC.

This clonotype appeared many times. At one boundary the junction diverges from the germline segment, which might be a read error. The J gene is TRBJ2-2, the V gene TRBV12-3 or TRBV12-4; no clear D gene. The CDR3 has 14 residues. As DNA, the CDR3 is TGTGCCAGCAGTTTTTCACTGAACGCCGGGGAGCTGTTTTTT. This sequence encodes CASSFSLNAGELFF.

Ten or more counts support this clonotype. CDR3 DNA sequence: TGTGCCAGCAGTTTATCGCGGGGGAACACTGAAGCTTTCTTT. Its translation: CASSLSRGNTEAFF. The rearrangement joins TRBV6-2 or TRBV6-3 to TRBJ1-1; D uncertain. V gave up 4 bases and J gave up 1 base, with 10 bases separating them. Germline loops: CDR1 MNHEY, CDR2 SVGEGT. The CDR3 is 14 residues long.

A word on this clonotype: Its ends do not fully match the called genes, so a read error is possible. This chain connects TRBV7-9 to TRBJ2-7; 10 bases are shared with TRBD1. CDR1 and CDR2 from the germline V gene are SEHNR and FQNEAQ (reference sequence). The CDR3 length is 15 residues. CDR3: CASSPQTGGSYEQHF. As DNA, the CDR3 is TGTGCCAGCAGCCCACAGACAGGGGGCTCCTACGAGCAGCACTTC.

A word on this clonotype: A much more abundant neighbour one base away suggests this may be a read error. The gene calls are TRBV5-6 and TRBJ2-2, with D unclear. The CDR3 extends over 14 amino acids. The germline V gene encodes CDR1 SGHDT and CDR2 YYEEEE. This CDR3 reads CDSRPRGNTGELFF. The CDR3 nucleotides are TGTGACAGCAGACCACGAGGGAACACCGGGGAGCTGTTTTTT.

In regard to this clonotype: Because the CDR3 is missing its conserved closing phenylalanine or tryptophan, this is likely a read error. The CDR3 sequence is CASSTGPPGDQPQHS. The CDR3 region has the DNA TGTGCCAGCAGCACCGGGCCCCCGGGGGATCAGCCCCAGCATTCT. V is TRBV9 and J is TRBJ1-5, with D tentatively TRBD1 (5 bases). V lost 4 bases to trimming and J lost 5 bases, with 16 bases between them. The CDR3 totals 15 residues. Looked up from germline, CDR1 is SGDLS and CDR2 is YYNGEE.

In this sample, this clonotype turned up many times. The rearrangement joins TRBV20-1 to TRBJ1-2, with a tentative D call TRBD1 (5 bases). Germline CDR1 DFQATT, CDR2 SNEGSKA (reference sequence). Trimming cost V 0 bases and J 7 bases, with 12 bases left between them. The CDR3 is made up of 13 amino acids. The DNA of the CDR3 is TGCAGTGCTAGAGATCTCGGGGGATCTGGCTACACCTTC. It specifies CSARDLGGSGYTF.

For this clonotype: The junction departs from the called germline gene at one end, perhaps through a read error. This sequence joins TRBV4-1 and TRBJ2-5; no clear D gene. Germline-derived CDR1 and CDR2 are MGHRA and YSYEKL. This CDR3 has 12 amino acids. DNA for the CDR3: TGCGCCAGCAGCCAAGACGGCGAGACACAGTGCTTC. Translating gives CASSQDGETQCF.

This clonotype was counted many times. The chain combines TRBV12-3 or TRBV12-4 with TRBJ2-1, with 10 positions matching TRBD2. V gave up 5 bases and J gave up 9 bases; unmatched junction bases: 16. CDR3 size: 17 residues. The CDR3 loop reads CASSPRRVAGGFGEQFF. As DNA, the CDR3 is TGTGCCAGCAGTCCGAGAAGAGTAGCGGGAGGTTTTGGTGAGCAGTTCTTC.

The chain combines TRBV20-1 with TRBJ2-1, with a weak D call TRBD1 (6 bases). The CDR3 sequence is 13 residues long. Looked up from germline, CDR1 is DFQATT and CDR2 is SNEGSKA (reference sequence). DNA for the CDR3: TGCAGCGCTCAAAGACAGGTGGACAATGAGCAGTTCTTC. It encodes CSAQRQVDNEQFF.

Comment on this clonotype: This may be a read error: a much more frequent sequence differs by one nucleotide. The chain recombines TRBV4-3 with TRBJ2-7; no firm D call. The CDR3 is made up of 14 amino acids. CDR1 is LGHNA and CDR2 is YSLEER in the germline V gene. The CDR3 loop reads CASSQDRDSYERYF. Here the CDR3 DNA reads TGCGCCAGCAGCCAAGATAGGGATTCCTACGAGCGGTACTTC.

This chain uses TRBV30 with TRBJ1-1, with no clear D. V was trimmed by 0 bases and J by 2 bases, leaving 7 bases between them. Germline CDR1 reads GTSNPN; CDR2 reads SVGIG (reference sequence). The CDR3 is made up of 13 amino acids. CDR3 nucleotides: TGTGCCTGGAGTGTTGGGGTAAACACTGAAGCTTTCTTT. Translated, it gives CAWSVGVNTEAFF. Supplemented by reference TRBV30 and TRBJ1-1, the full variable domain reads SQTIHQWPATLVQPVGSPLSLECTVEGTSNPNLYWYRQAAGRGLQLLFYSVGIGQISSEVPQNLSASRPQDRQFILSSKKLLLSDSGFYLCAWSVGVNTEAFFGQGTRLTVV.

This clonotype was counted many times. The V and J genes are TRBV20-1 and TRBJ2-5; D unclear. Trimming took 1 base from V and 4 from J, leaving 4 bases between them. This CDR3 region has 11 residues. Germline loops: CDR1 DFQATT, CDR2 SNEGSKA (reference sequence). The CDR3 is CSARVIETQYF. For the CDR3, the DNA is TGCAGTGCTAGAGTTATAGAGACCCAGTACTTC.

This clonotype occurred once. This may come from a read error, since a much larger clone is one base off. The gene calls are TRBV2 and TRBJ2-3; D not resolved. TRBJ1-5 matches the DNA end more closely, so the J call is doubtful. Germline V gene data show CDR1 as SNHLY and CDR2 as FYNNEI. The CDR3 spans 16 residues. The CDR3 DNA reads as TGTGCCAGCAGTGAATCCCCAAGCCGGGCCCTCGATACGCAGCATTTT. It translates to CASSESPSRALDTQHF.

Details on this clonotype: The conserved phenylalanine or tryptophan normally closing the CDR3 is absent here, so this likely arose from a read error. CDR3 DNA sequence: TGTGCCACCAGTGATGGTGGGAGCTCCAACAATGGGCAGTTCTCC. Translation gives CATSDGGSSNNGQFS. V usage is TRBV24-1 and J usage is TRBJ2-1, with TRBD2 as a possible D gene (5 bases). Germline-derived CDR1 and CDR2 are KGHDR and SFDVKD. There are 15 residues in the CDR3.

For this clonotype: The missing conserved phenylalanine or tryptophan at the end of this CDR3 makes a read error likely. The DNA is omitted, as the CDR3 cannot be located on it reliably, and the CDR3 follows TCRdb's listing. The chain joins TRBV6-4 to TRBJ2-1; the D call TRBD2 from the table was never checked on the DNA. Counting both end residues, the CDR3 totals 16 amino acids. The V gene's germline CDR1 is MRHNA and CDR2 SNTAGT. The CDR3 here is CARSEAGGSAYNEQVG.